One and the same sample provided the 9 T cell receptor beta chains below, sequenced in a study of blood T cell repertoires in COVID-19. Profiled with immunoSEQ multiplex PCR; TCRdb holds only in-frame clones, not every one. The sample carries 64,000 or so clones, 65% to 80% recorded once. Sequencing was carried out using peripheral blood. These receptors were collected from a human donor in a cohort sampled during active COVID-19.

The sample holds a few counts of this clone. The chain links TRBV4-2 to TRBJ2-2; TRBD1 matches 7 bases. The CDR3 contains 15 residues. The germline V gene encodes CDR1 LGHNA and CDR2 YNFKEQ. V shed 1 base, J shed 1 base, and the junction held 0 bases outside the gene matches. The CDR3 DNA follows: TGTGCCAGCAGCCAAGGGACAGGGAACACCGGGGAGCTGTTTTTT. Translated: CASSQGTGNTGELFF.

This chain joins TRBV11-3 and TRBJ2-7; 8 positions agree with TRBD1. The CDR3 contains 15 residues. Germline V gene data show CDR1 as SGHNT and CDR2 as YENEEA. The V segment lost 5 bases and the J segment 3 bases; nucleotides outside the gene matches: 9. CDR3 coding DNA: TGTGCCAGCAGCCAGGGGGCCAAAACGATCTACGAGCAGTACTTC. Translated, it gives CASSQGAKTIYEQYF.

The chain joins TRBV9 to TRBJ2-7; a weak D match, TRBD2 (5 bases). The length of the CDR3 is 14 residues. Trimming took off 0 bases at V and 7 bases at J, with 14 bases between the two ends. In germline, CDR1 is SGDLS, CDR2 YYNGEE. The CDR3 sequence is CASSVGRSAREQYF. The CDR3 region has the DNA TGTGCCAGCAGCGTAGGGAGGAGTGCGAGGGAGCAGTACTTC.

The chain recombines TRBV30 with TRBJ2-2; D ambiguous. The germline gives CDR1 GTSNPN, CDR2 SVGIG (reference sequence). The CDR3 is 14 residues long. With 2 bases removed from V and 5 bases from J, the gap between germline ends came to 12 bases. The CDR3 DNA reads as TGTGCCTGGAGTCCGACTGGAGTAACCGGGGAGCTGTTTTTT. Translated: CAWSPTGVTGELFF.

V usage is TRBV4-3 and J usage is TRBJ1-1; D unclear. Germline lookup yields CDR1 LGHNA and CDR2 YSLEER. The CDR3 loop spans 14 amino acids. Trimming left V 7 bases short and J 2 bases short, with 14 bases between. This CDR3 is CASTSSSGNTEAFF. The CDR3, as DNA: TGCGCCAGCACCTCGTCCTCAGGAAACACTGAAGCTTTCTTT.

The rearrangement links TRBV27 to TRBJ2-2; D might be TRBD2 (5 bases). The CDR3 runs to 14 residues. The V gene's germline CDR1 is MNHEY and CDR2 SMNVEV (reference sequence). Trimming stripped 4 bases from V and 8 bases from J, with 14 bases between. CDR3 bases: TGTGCCAGCAGTTCGACTACCGCTGGGGGGGAGCTGTTTTTT. It encodes CASSSTTAGGELFF.

The V and J genes are TRBV24-1 and TRBJ2-3; 8 nucleotides match TRBD1. J gave up 4 bases and V 4 bases, and 12 bases lay outside the gene matches. Germline V CDR1 and CDR2: KGHDR, SFDVKD. The CDR3 has 17 residues. CDR3 DNA: TGTGCCACCAGTGAAGGGTGGACAGGGAGAGGGGCAGATACGCAGTATTTT. This codes for CATSEGWTGRGADTQYF.

The rearrangement joins TRBV2 to TRBJ2-2; D ambiguous. This CDR3 spans 14 amino acids. The germline gives CDR1 SNHLY, CDR2 FYNNEI. Trimming left V 5 bases short and J 3 bases short, with 10 bases between. The CDR3 sequence is CASSTQWHTGELFF. The CDR3 coding sequence is TGTGCCAGCAGTACCCAATGGCACACCGGGGAGCTGTTTTTT. The whole variable domain, filled in from reference TRBV2 and TRBJ2-2, reads EPEVTQTPSHQVTQMGQEVILRCVPISNHLYFYWYRQILGQKVEFLVSFYNNEISEKSEIFDDQFSVERPDGSNFTLKIRSTKLEDSAMYFCASSTQWHTGELFFGEGSRLTVL.

The chain couples TRBV28 to TRBJ2-3; the match to TRBD1 covers 10 bases. V shed 5 bases, J shed 2 bases, and the junction held 13 bases outside the gene matches. The CDR3 is made up of 18 amino acids. Germline V gene sequence: CDR1 MDHEN, CDR2 SYDVKM. In nucleotides, the CDR3 is TGTGCCAGCAGTGGACGCACACCGGGACAGGGGAACACAGATACGCAGTATTTT. As protein: CASSGRTPGQGNTDTQYF.